Below, one T cell receptor (beta chain) is given with its context. Its antigen is undetermined. CDR1 and CDR2 from the germline V gene are MNHEY and SVGAGI. The ends were cut back, 0 bases at V and 4 bases at J, with 6 bases in the middle. CDR3 length: 14 residues. This sample stems from a study of CD8+ T cells in alopecia areata. Treatment meaning: oral pan-JAK inhibitor, 5-10 mg twice daily. Findings and limits, study-wide: Higher clonality and more expanded CD8+ clones appeared in lesional than normal scalp. On tofacitinib, scalp clonality and expanded CD8+ clones among top 100 fell significantly. There were many expanded lesional clones persisting in scalp and blood during tofacitinib.

Sequencing relied on a cDNA template that was reverse transcribed from extracted RNA. Only in-frame clones appear in the TCRdb table, and some are missing; sequencing was by immunoSEQ multiplex PCR. The table has more than 95,000 clones, 70% to 90% seen once; the top ten hold around 10%. The specimen comprised CD8+ T cells sorted from blood, sampled around week 34, from a patient treated with tofacitinib. The V call is TRBV6-5, the J call TRBJ2-2; D gene uncertain. The origin of this receptor is a human donor with alopecia areata. The CDR3 reads CASSYSVPTGELFF. The CDR3 DNA follows: TGTGCCAGCAGTTACTCCGTACCCACCGGGGAGCTGTTTTTT.